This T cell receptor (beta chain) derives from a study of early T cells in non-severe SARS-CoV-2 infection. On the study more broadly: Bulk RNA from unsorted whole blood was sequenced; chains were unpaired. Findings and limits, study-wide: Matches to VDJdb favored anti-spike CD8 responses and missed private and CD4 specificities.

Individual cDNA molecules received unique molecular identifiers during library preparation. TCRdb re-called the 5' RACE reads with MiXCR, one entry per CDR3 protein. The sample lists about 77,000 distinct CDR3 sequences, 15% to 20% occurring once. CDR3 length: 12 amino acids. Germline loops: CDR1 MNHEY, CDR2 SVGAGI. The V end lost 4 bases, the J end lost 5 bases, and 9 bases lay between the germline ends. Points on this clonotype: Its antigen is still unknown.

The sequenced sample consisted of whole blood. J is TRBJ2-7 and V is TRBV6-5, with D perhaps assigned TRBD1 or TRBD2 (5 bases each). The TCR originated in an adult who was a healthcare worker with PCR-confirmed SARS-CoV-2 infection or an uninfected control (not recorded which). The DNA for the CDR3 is TGTGCCAGCAGTTTGAGGGGCAACGAGCAGTACTTC. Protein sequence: CASSLRGNEQYF.